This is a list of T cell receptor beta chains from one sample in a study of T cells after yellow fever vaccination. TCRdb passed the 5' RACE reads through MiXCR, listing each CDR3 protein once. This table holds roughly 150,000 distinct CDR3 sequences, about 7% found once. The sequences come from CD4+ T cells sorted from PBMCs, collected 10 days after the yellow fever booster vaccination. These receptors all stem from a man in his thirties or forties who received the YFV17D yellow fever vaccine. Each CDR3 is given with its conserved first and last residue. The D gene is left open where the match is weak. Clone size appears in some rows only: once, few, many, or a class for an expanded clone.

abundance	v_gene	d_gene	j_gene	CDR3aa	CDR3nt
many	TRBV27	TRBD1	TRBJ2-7	CASTFTGQDSSYEQYF	TGTGCCAGCACGTTTACCGGACAGGATTCCTCCTACGAGCAGTACTTC
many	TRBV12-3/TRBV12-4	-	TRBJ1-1	CASSFPPIGTEAFF	TGTGCCAGCAGTTTCCCGCCCATTGGCACTGAAGCTTTCTTT
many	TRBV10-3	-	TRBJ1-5	CAISESRGKPQHF	TGTGCCATCAGTGAGTCGAGGGGAAAGCCCCAGCATTTT
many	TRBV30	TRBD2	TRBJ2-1	CAWSGSGSWANEQFF	TGTGCCTGGAGTGGTAGCGGGAGTTGGGCCAATGAGCAGTTCTTC
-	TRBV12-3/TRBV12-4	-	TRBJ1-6	CASRGSPTTANHF	TGTGCCAGCAGGGGCTCACCCACCACAGCTAACCACTTT
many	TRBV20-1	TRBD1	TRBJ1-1	CSVHLPGQGAVAFF	TGCAGTGTCCACCTCCCGGGACAGGGGGCGGTGGCTTTCTTT
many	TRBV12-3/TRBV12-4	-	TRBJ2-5	CASSRDTDQETQYF	TGTGCCAGCAGTCGAGACACCGACCAAGAGACCCAGTACTTC
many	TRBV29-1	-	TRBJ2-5	CSVESPERGTQYF	TGCAGCGTTGAATCCCCAGAGAGGGGGACCCAGTACTTC
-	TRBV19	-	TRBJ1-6	CASRGDSPLHF	TGTGCCAGTAGAGGAGATTCACCCCTCCACTTT
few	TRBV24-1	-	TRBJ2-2	CATGPLWARGTNTGELFF	TGTGCCACCGGACCCCTTTGGGCACGCGGGACGAACACCGGGGAGCTGTTTTTT
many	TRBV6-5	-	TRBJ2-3	CASSYFPPLGRKIDTQYF	TGTGCCAGCAGTTACTTTCCCCCCTTGGGGAGAAAGATAGATACGCAGTATTTT
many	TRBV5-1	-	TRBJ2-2	CASSSSRAGELFF	TGCGCCAGCAGCTCATCCAGGGCCGGGGAGCTGTTTTTT
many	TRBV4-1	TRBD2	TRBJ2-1	CASTKNLAGGLYNEQFF	TGCGCCAGCACCAAAAATCTAGCGGGAGGCCTTTACAATGAGCAGTTCTTC
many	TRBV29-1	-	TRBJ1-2	CSVVRPGEYGYTF	TGCAGCGTTGTAAGACCGGGGGAATATGGCTACACCTTC
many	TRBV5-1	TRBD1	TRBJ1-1	CASSLAGSGGYFAEAFF	TGCGCCAGCAGCTTGGCCGGGTCAGGGGGCTATTTCGCTGAAGCTTTCTTT
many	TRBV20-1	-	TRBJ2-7	CSCERQASYEQYF	TGCAGCTGTGAAAGACAGGCAAGCTACGAGCAGTACTTC
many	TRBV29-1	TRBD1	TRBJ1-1	CSVAQTGGTEAFF	TGCAGCGTTGCCCAGACAGGGGGCACTGAAGCTTTCTTT
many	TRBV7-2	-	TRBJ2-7	CASSRPPLEQYF	TGTGCCAGCAGCCGACCTCCTTTGGAGCAGTACTTC
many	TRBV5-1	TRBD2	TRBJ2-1	CASSSGLAETEQFF	TGCGCCAGCAGCAGCGGACTAGCGGAGACTGAGCAGTTCTTC
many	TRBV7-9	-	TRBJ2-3	CASSLATQVGDTQYF	TGTGCCAGCAGCTTAGCCACCCAGGTTGGAGATACGCAGTATTTT
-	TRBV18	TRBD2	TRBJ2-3	CASSSSGTTDTQYF	TGTGCCAGCTCATCTAGCGGGACTACAGATACGCAGTATTTT
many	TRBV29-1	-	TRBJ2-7	CSASRDNGEQYF	TGCAGCGCAAGCCGGGACAACGGCGAGCAGTACTTC
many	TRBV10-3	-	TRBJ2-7	CAISPTGGDYEQYF	TGTGCCATCAGCCCGACAGGAGGGGACTACGAGCAGTACTTC
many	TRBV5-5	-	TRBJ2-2	CASSPPRGHTGELFF	TGTGCCAGCAGCCCCCCGCGAGGGCACACCGGGGAGCTGTTTTTT
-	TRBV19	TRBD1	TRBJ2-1	CASRRPGQTYNEQFF	TGTGCCAGTAGGCGTCCGGGACAGACTTACAATGAGCAGTTCTTC
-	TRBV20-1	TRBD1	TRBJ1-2	CSATGQGDYTF	TGCAGTGCTACAGGACAGGGCGACTACACCTTC
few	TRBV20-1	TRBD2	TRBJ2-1	CSARVTSGTNYNEQFF	TGCAGTGCTAGAGTGACTAGCGGGACCAACTACAATGAGCAGTTCTTC
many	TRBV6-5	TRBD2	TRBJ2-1	CASTLQYPGTSGFMFF	TGTGCCAGCACGCTTCAGTACCCCGGGACTAGCGGATTTATGTTCTTC
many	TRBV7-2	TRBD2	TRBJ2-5	CASSLVLAGLQETQYF	TGTGCCAGCAGCTTAGTGCTAGCGGGCCTACAAGAGACCCAGTACTTC
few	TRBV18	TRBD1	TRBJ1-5	CASSPRQGVNQPQHF	TGTGCCAGCTCACCAAGACAGGGGGTGAATCAGCCCCAGCATTTT
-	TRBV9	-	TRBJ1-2	CASSGPRPEGYGYTF	TGTGCCAGCAGTGGTCCACGACCCGAGGGCTATGGCTACACCTTC
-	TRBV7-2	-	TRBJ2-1	CASSLNRATNEQFF	TGTGCCAGCAGCTTGAATCGGGCTACGAATGAGCAGTTCTTC
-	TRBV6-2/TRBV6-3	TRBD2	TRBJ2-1	CASSIAGRTNEQFF	TGTGCCAGCAGTATAGCGGGTCGAACAAATGAGCAGTTCTTC
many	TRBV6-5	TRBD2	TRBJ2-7	CASSYSYSATSGRAGEQYF	TGTGCCAGCAGTTACTCGTATTCCGCGACTAGCGGGAGGGCTGGCGAGCAGTACTTC
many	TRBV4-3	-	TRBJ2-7	CASSQDQTTPEQYF	TGCGCCAGCAGCCAAGACCAAACAACCCCCGAGCAGTACTTC
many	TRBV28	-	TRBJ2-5	CASCVGSVRETQYF	TGTGCCAGCTGCGTCGGGAGTGTGAGGGAGACCCAGTACTTC
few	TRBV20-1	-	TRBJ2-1	CSAGGPLSSYNEQFF	TGCAGTGCTGGAGGCCCCTTGAGCTCCTACAATGAGCAGTTCTTC
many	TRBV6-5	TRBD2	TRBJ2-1	CASSSPPSGSGDEQFF	TGTGCCAGCAGCTCCCCACCTAGCGGGAGCGGAGATGAGCAGTTCTTC
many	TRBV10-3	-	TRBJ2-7	CAISSPRGEQYF	TGTGCCATCTCGTCCCCCCGGGGCGAGCAGTACTTC
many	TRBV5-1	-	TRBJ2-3	CASSPGGMADTQYF	TGCGCCAGCAGCCCCGGAGGGATGGCAGATACGCAGTATTTT
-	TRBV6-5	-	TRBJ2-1	CASSYSGGSYNEQFF	TGTGCCAGCAGTTACTCGGGGGGCTCCTACAATGAGCAGTTCTTC
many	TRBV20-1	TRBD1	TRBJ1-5	CSASARKGTARGGPQHF	TGCAGTGCTAGCGCCAGAAAGGGGACAGCAAGAGGAGGCCCCCAGCATTTT
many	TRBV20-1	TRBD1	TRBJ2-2	CSAPGQGAYGELFF	TGCAGTGCTCCGGGACAGGGGGCATACGGGGAGCTGTTTTTT
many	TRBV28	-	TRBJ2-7	CASSWGYEQYF	TGTGCCAGCAGTTGGGGATACGAGCAGTACTTC
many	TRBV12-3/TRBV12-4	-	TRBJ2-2	CASSRGMNTGELFF	TGTGCCAGCAGTCGCGGGATGAACACCGGGGAGCTGTTTTTT
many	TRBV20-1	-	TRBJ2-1	CSASLSRSSVSYNEQFF	TGCAGTGCTAGTCTTAGTAGATCTAGCGTCTCCTACAATGAGCAGTTCTTC
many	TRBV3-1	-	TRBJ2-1	CASSPIGNEQFF	TGTGCCAGCAGCCCCATCGGCAATGAGCAGTTCTTC
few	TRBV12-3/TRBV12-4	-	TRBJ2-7	CASSAGTYSYEQYF	TGTGCCAGCAGTGCCGGGACATACTCCTACGAGCAGTACTTC
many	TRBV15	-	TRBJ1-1	CATSRDSTMNTEAFF	TGTGCCACCAGCAGAGACAGTACTATGAACACTGAAGCTTTCTTT
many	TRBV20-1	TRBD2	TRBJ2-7	CSAGTQGGRYEQYF	TGCAGTGCTGGGACCCAGGGAGGGAGATACGAGCAGTACTTC
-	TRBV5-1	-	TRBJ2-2	CASSLPASTGELFF	TGCGCCAGCAGCTTGCCCGCATCCACCGGGGAGCTGTTTTTT
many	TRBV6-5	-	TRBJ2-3	CASSYLSGTDTQYF	TGTGCCAGCAGTTACCTCTCGGGCACAGATACGCAGTATTTT
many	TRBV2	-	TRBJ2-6	CASGDAISEPGANVLTF	TGTGCCAGCGGGGATGCAATCTCAGAACCTGGGGCCAACGTCCTGACTTTC
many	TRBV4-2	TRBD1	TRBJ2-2	CASSLSPRGNDGELFF	TGTGCCAGCAGTCTGTCCCCCAGGGGGAATGACGGGGAGCTGTTTTTT
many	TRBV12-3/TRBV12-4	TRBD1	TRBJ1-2	CASSTLTGVYGYTF	TGTGCCAGCAGTACCCTGACAGGGGTCTATGGCTACACCTTC